These T cell receptor beta chains were read from a single sample in a study of T-cell reconstitution after alpha-beta-depleted transplantation in children. TCRdb reprocessed the PCR reads via MiXCR and lists one record per CDR3 protein. The sample has about 870,000 distinct CDR3 sequences, about 15% seen once. Source: PBMCs, mostly from graft donor cells, taken 360 days after TCRalphabeta/CD19-depleted stem cell transplant. The receptors originated from a male patient under 18 who had a stem cell transplant for acute lymphoblastic leukemia, so the T cells may come from the graft donor. Each CDR3 is given with its conserved first and last residue. Fields, in order: clone size, J gene, D gene, V gene, CDR3 protein, CDR3 DNA. The D gene is left open where the match is weak. Clone sizes are given selectively: once, few, many, or a class where the clone is expanded.

clone size: NA
J gene: TRBJ2-4
D gene: NA
V gene: TRBV5-1
CDR3 protein: CASSSQGPWGIQYF
CDR3 DNA: TGCGCCAGCAGCTCCCAGGGCCCCTGGGGCATTCAGTACTTC

clone size: NA
J gene: TRBJ2-2
D gene: NA
V gene: TRBV12-3/TRBV12-4
CDR3 protein: CASSLRREFNTGELFF
CDR3 DNA: TGTGCCAGCAGTTTACGACGGGAGTTCAACACCGGGGAGCTGTTTTTT

clone size: NA
J gene: TRBJ2-6
D gene: NA
V gene: TRBV6-1
CDR3 protein: CASSEVVFSGANVLTF
CDR3 DNA: TGTGCCAGCAGTGAAGTGGTGTTCTCTGGGGCCAACGTCCTGACTTTC

clone size: few
J gene: TRBJ2-1
D gene: NA
V gene: TRBV15
CDR3 protein: CATGGQSYNEQFF
CDR3 DNA: TGTGCCACCGGGGGACAATCCTACAATGAGCAGTTCTTC

clone size: NA
J gene: TRBJ1-4
D gene: TRBD1
V gene: TRBV11-2
CDR3 protein: CASSDWTGALGANEKLFF
CDR3 DNA: TGTGCCAGCAGCGACTGGACAGGGGCTCTAGGGGCTAATGAAAAACTGTTTTTT

clone size: NA
J gene: TRBJ2-1
D gene: TRBD2
V gene: TRBV7-2
CDR3 protein: CASSFPLPKLAGGIRSSYNEQFF
CDR3 DNA: TGTGCCAGCAGCTTCCCCCTCCCAAAACTAGCGGGAGGTATTCGTTCCTCCTACAATGAGCAGTTCTTC

clone size: NA
J gene: TRBJ2-5
D gene: TRBD2
V gene: TRBV29-1
CDR3 protein: CGCWREGLETQYF
CDR3 DNA: TGCGGCTGTTGGCGGGAGGGCCTAGAGACCCAGTACTTC

clone size: NA
J gene: TRBJ1-5
D gene: TRBD1
V gene: TRBV4-1
CDR3 protein: CASSHPKTGNSSGQPQHF
CDR3 DNA: TGCGCCAGCAGCCACCCGAAGACAGGGAATTCGTCAGGACAGCCCCAGCATTTT

clone size: many
J gene: TRBJ2-7
D gene: TRBD1
V gene: TRBV12-3/TRBV12-4
CDR3 protein: CASSPDRVYEQYF
CDR3 DNA: TGCGCCAGCAGCCCGGACAGGGTTTACGAGCAGTACTTC

clone size: few
J gene: TRBJ2-7
D gene: TRBD2
V gene: TRBV5-1
CDR3 protein: CASRRTSGRADEQYF
CDR3 DNA: TGCGCCAGCAGACGGACTAGCGGGAGGGCCGACGAGCAGTACTTC

clone size: NA
J gene: TRBJ2-5
D gene: TRBD2
V gene: TRBV27
CDR3 protein: CASSILAGGSQETQYF
CDR3 DNA: TGTGCCAGCAGTATTTTAGCGGGAGGATCCCAAGAGACCCAGTACTTC

clone size: NA
J gene: TRBJ2-1
D gene: TRBD1
V gene: TRBV13
CDR3 protein: CAGGGQGSNNEQFF
CDR3 DNA: TGTGCCGGGGGAGGACAGGGCTCCAACAATGAGCAGTTCTTC

clone size: NA
J gene: TRBJ2-1
D gene: NA
V gene: TRBV19
CDR3 protein: CASSSRFRVYNEQFF
CDR3 DNA: TGTGCCAGTAGTAGTCGGTTTCGGGTTTACAATGAGCAGTTCTTC

clone size: NA
J gene: TRBJ2-7
D gene: NA
V gene: TRBV20-1
CDR3 protein: CSAYNPARLAGSEDYEQYF
CDR3 DNA: TGCAGTGCTTATAACCCCGCGCGGCTAGCCGGGAGTGAAGACTACGAGCAGTACTTC

clone size: NA
J gene: TRBJ2-7
D gene: NA
V gene: TRBV7-9
CDR3 protein: CASSFSFTYEQYF
CDR3 DNA: TGTGCCAGCAGCTTTAGTTTCACCTACGAGCAGTACTTC

clone size: NA
J gene: TRBJ2-7
D gene: NA
V gene: TRBV12-3/TRBV12-4
CDR3 protein: CASSLRGGPSYEQYF
CDR3 DNA: TGTGCCAGCAGTTTACGCGGCGGGCCCTCCTACGAGCAGTACTTC

clone size: few
J gene: TRBJ2-1
D gene: TRBD2
V gene: TRBV19
CDR3 protein: CASSKWEGPYNEQFF
CDR3 DNA: TGTGCCAGTAGTAAGTGGGAGGGCCCATACAATGAGCAGTTCTTC

clone size: NA
J gene: TRBJ2-7
D gene: TRBD2
V gene: TRBV7-2
CDR3 protein: CASSLLGGRPRGYEQYF
CDR3 DNA: TGTGCCAGCAGCTTGCTGGGCGGGAGGCCTAGAGGGTACGAGCAGTACTTC

clone size: few
J gene: TRBJ2-3
D gene: TRBD2
V gene: TRBV18
CDR3 protein: CASSPLLTSGPTDTQYF
CDR3 DNA: TGTGCCAGCTCACCCTTACTGACTAGCGGGCCCACAGATACGCAGTATTTT

clone size: few
J gene: TRBJ2-1
D gene: NA
V gene: TRBV7-8
CDR3 protein: CASSSVGRSYNEQFF
CDR3 DNA: TGTGCCAGCAGCTCGGTGGGTAGGTCCTACAATGAGCAGTTCTTC

clone size: few
J gene: TRBJ1-2
D gene: NA
V gene: TRBV12-3/TRBV12-4
CDR3 protein: CASSRQHGRLGYTF
CDR3 DNA: TGTGCCAGCAGCAGACAGCACGGGCGTTTGGGCTACACCTTC

clone size: NA
J gene: TRBJ2-3
D gene: NA
V gene: TRBV7-2
CDR3 protein: CASSLPLAYTDTQYF
CDR3 DNA: TGTGCCAGCAGCTTGCCGCTAGCGTACACAGATACGCAGTATTTT

clone size: few
J gene: TRBJ2-2
D gene: NA
V gene: TRBV7-9
CDR3 protein: CASSLLGVGEDTGELFF
CDR3 DNA: TGTGCCAGCAGCCTTTTGGGTGTGGGAGAGGACACCGGGGAGCTGTTTTTT

clone size: few
J gene: TRBJ2-1
D gene: TRBD2
V gene: TRBV9
CDR3 protein: CASSELAGVWNEQFF
CDR3 DNA: TGTGCCAGCAGCGAACTAGCGGGAGTTTGGAATGAGCAGTTCTTC

clone size: few
J gene: TRBJ2-3
D gene: NA
V gene: TRBV11-3
CDR3 protein: CASSARLELRTDTQYF
CDR3 DNA: TGTGCCAGCAGCGCTAGACTAGAGCTTCGCACAGATACGCAGTATTTT

clone size: few
J gene: TRBJ2-3
D gene: NA
V gene: TRBV6-2/TRBV6-3
CDR3 protein: CASSLQSTQYF
CDR3 DNA: TGTGCCAGCAGCCTACAGAGTACGCAGTATTTT

clone size: many
J gene: TRBJ2-1
D gene: NA
V gene: TRBV29-1
CDR3 protein: CSVGAGSSNEQFF
CDR3 DNA: TGCAGCGTTGGGGCCGGGAGCAGCAATGAGCAGTTCTTC

clone size: few
J gene: TRBJ1-1
D gene: NA
V gene: TRBV12-3/TRBV12-4
CDR3 protein: CASSRNREVAFF
CDR3 DNA: TGTGCCAGCAGTCGTAACAGGGAGGTTGCTTTCTTT

clone size: NA
J gene: TRBJ2-1
D gene: TRBD2
V gene: TRBV2
CDR3 protein: CATREVAGVNEQFF
CDR3 DNA: TGTGCCACGAGGGAGGTGGCGGGAGTCAATGAGCAGTTCTTC

clone size: NA
J gene: TRBJ1-1
D gene: TRBD1
V gene: TRBV15
CDR3 protein: CATSRTGTYYTEAFF
CDR3 DNA: TGTGCCACCAGCAGGACAGGGACTTATTACACTGAAGCTTTCTTT

clone size: few
J gene: TRBJ2-3
D gene: TRBD1
V gene: TRBV18
CDR3 protein: CASSPGTGRFSDTQYF
CDR3 DNA: TGTGCCAGCTCACCGGGGACAGGGAGATTCAGCGATACGCAGTATTTT

clone size: NA
J gene: TRBJ2-1
D gene: TRBD2
V gene: TRBV11-2
CDR3 protein: CASSGHPAGGGNEQFF
CDR3 DNA: TGTGCCAGCAGCGGACACCCAGCGGGAGGGGGCAATGAGCAGTTCTTC

clone size: NA
J gene: TRBJ2-3
D gene: NA
V gene: TRBV12-3/TRBV12-4
CDR3 protein: CASSNTVSSTDTQYF
CDR3 DNA: TGTGCCAGCAGTAACACCGTTTCTAGCACAGATACGCAGTATTTT

clone size: NA
J gene: TRBJ2-5
D gene: TRBD2
V gene: TRBV20-1
CDR3 protein: CSASLAGGRQETQYF
CDR3 DNA: TGCAGTGCTTCCTTAGCGGGAGGGAGACAAGAGACCCAGTACTTC

clone size: few
J gene: TRBJ2-5
D gene: NA
V gene: TRBV10-1
CDR3 protein: CASSDPPQETQYF
CDR3 DNA: TGCGCCAGCAGTGATCCCCCCCAAGAGACCCAGTACTTC

clone size: many
J gene: TRBJ2-1
D gene: TRBD1
V gene: TRBV5-1
CDR3 protein: CASSNPGQGYNEQFF
CDR3 DNA: TGCGCCAGCAGCAATCCGGGACAGGGTTACAATGAGCAGTTCTTC

clone size: NA
J gene: TRBJ2-1
D gene: NA
V gene: TRBV20-1
CDR3 protein: CSALPGSYNEQFF
CDR3 DNA: TGCAGTGCCCTCCCCGGGTCCTACAATGAGCAGTTCTTC

clone size: few
J gene: TRBJ2-2
D gene: TRBD2
V gene: TRBV7-2
CDR3 protein: CASSFDGLGLFF
CDR3 DNA: TGTGCCAGCAGCTTTGACGGACTAGGGCTGTTTTTT

clone size: NA
J gene: TRBJ1-6
D gene: NA
V gene: TRBV20-1
CDR3 protein: CSARAISSYNSPLHF
CDR3 DNA: TGCAGTGCTAGAGCCATAAGCTCCTATAATTCACCCCTCCACTTT

clone size: few
J gene: TRBJ2-7
D gene: NA
V gene: TRBV10-3
CDR3 protein: CAISEYNGYEQYF
CDR3 DNA: TGTGCCATCAGTGAGTACAACGGGTACGAGCAGTACTTC

clone size: few
J gene: TRBJ2-7
D gene: NA
V gene: TRBV6-5
CDR3 protein: CASSYSNGVNEQYF
CDR3 DNA: TGTGCCAGCAGTTACTCGAACGGGGTGAACGAGCAGTACTTC

clone size: NA
J gene: TRBJ2-2
D gene: NA
V gene: TRBV5-1
CDR3 protein: CASSPLQGSLFF
CDR3 DNA: TGCGCCAGCAGCCCGCTACAGGGTTCGCTGTTTTTT